This T cell receptor (beta chain) was retrieved from a study of control samples from healthy donors and cancer patients (dated by TCRdb to the early 2020s). Measured from the cysteine to the phenylalanine, the CDR3 is 14 residues long. This entry keeps only the CDR3 DNA: 42 bases, framed from base 1. The CDR1 and CDR2 encoded by the germline V gene are SGHTA and FQGNSA. The V and J ends are trimmed by 1 base and 4 bases, leaving 10 bases between them. The library was generated by the immunoSEQ multiplex PCR assay. The source is immuneACCESS, and TCRdb retained only in-frame sequences with V and J called. Part of the clones is not carried over; for the studies checked, unresolved V genes explain less than half of this, and the remainder is unexplained. Counted in this sample were 65,000 to 95,000 clones; roughly 86% of them appeared once. Of the sample, roughly a fifth falls within the top ten clones.

In regard to this clone: Which antigen it targets is not known. Nothing much larger sits one base from this clone, and base qualities are not available.

The chain couples TRBV7-2 to TRBJ1-2; no D segment can be confidently identified. The origin of this receptor is a man aged 50 to 60 in good health. The sample taken for sequencing was blood. The CDR3 loop reads CASSLVAGLYGYTF. The DNA sequence reads TGTGCCAGCAGCTTAGTCGCCGGGCTCTATGGCTACACCTTC.